What follows are 30 T cell receptor beta chains derived from one specimen sequenced in a study of CD8+ T cells in alopecia areata. Reverse transcription of extracted RNA yielded cDNA, which provided the sequencing template. Data came from immunoSEQ multiplex PCR; TCRdb stores just in-frame clones and leaves some out. The sample consists of roughly 150,000 clones, roughly 48% of them appearing once. The sample taken for sequencing was CD4+ T cells sorted from blood. The receptors were gathered from a human donor with alopecia areata.

This clone was recorded many times. V usage is TRBV7-2 and J usage is TRBJ2-7; the D gene is possibly TRBD2 (6 bases). Germline V gene sequence: CDR1 SGHTA, CDR2 FQGNSA. The germline V and J ends were trimmed by 1 base and 3 bases, with 10 bases remaining between them. The CDR3 runs 14 residues. In DNA, the CDR3 is TGTGCCAGCAGCTTAGGGACTAATTTCTACGAGCAGTACTTC. Translation gives CASSLGTNFYEQYF.

This clone was seen more than once but under ten times. The chain combines TRBV5-4 with TRBJ2-1; D gene uncertain. The CDR3 has 16 amino acids. The germline V and J ends were trimmed by 4 bases and 0 bases, with 14 bases remaining between them. The germline V gene encodes CDR1 SGHNT and CDR2 YYREEE (reference sequence). CDR3 DNA sequence: TGTGCCAGCAGCCAACCGGGCCCACGCTCCTACAATGAGCAGTTCTTC. This translates into CASSQPGPRSYNEQFF.

The rearrangement uses TRBV7-2 and TRBJ2-1, with 7 bases aligning to TRBD1. J gave up 7 bases and V 5 bases, and 5 bases lay outside the gene matches. Germline assignment: CDR1 SGHTA and CDR2 FQGNSA. The CDR3 is 13 residues long. The CDR3 reads CASSRGQPNEQFF. CDR3 DNA sequence: TGTGCCAGCAGCAGGGGACAGCCAAATGAGCAGTTCTTC.

This clone was counted between two and nine times. The rearrangement joins TRBV27 to TRBJ2-1, with D uncertain. This CDR3 is 13 amino acids long. V was cut by 6 bases and J by 7 bases, with 13 bases left in between. Germline CDR1 is MNHEY and CDR2 is SMNVEV (reference sequence). The CDR3 spells CASSRPGSNEQFF. CDR3 coding DNA: TGTGCCAGCAGCCGACCGGGCTCGAATGAGCAGTTCTTC.

This clone appeared a few times. This rearrangement joins TRBV13 to TRBJ2-7, with 7 bases that match TRBD1. This CDR3 region has 16 residues. The germline V gene has CDR1 PRHDT and CDR2 FYEKMQ (reference sequence). The junction had 13 bases not matched to a gene; V was cut back by 4 bases and J by 4 bases. The CDR3: CASSSSATGSGYEQYF. In DNA form, the CDR3 reads TGTGCCAGCAGCTCCAGCGCGACAGGGTCCGGTTACGAGCAGTACTTC.

This chain joins TRBV7-2 and TRBJ2-3; no reliable D call. In germline, CDR1 is SGHTA, CDR2 FQGNSA. The CDR3 sequence is 14 residues long. The ends were cut back, 3 bases at V and 6 bases at J, with 13 bases in the middle. CDR3 DNA: TGTGCCAGCAGCTTCTTCGGCAGGTGGGATACGCAGTATTTT. This encodes CASSFFGRWDTQYF.

This chain uses TRBV29-1 with TRBJ1-5; perhaps TRBD1 as D (5 bases). CDR1 and CDR2 (germline): SQVTM, ANQGSEA. The CDR3 loop spans 10 amino acids. V gave up 7 bases and J gave up 11 bases, with 12 bases separating them. The CDR3 coding sequence is TGCAGCGCGGTGGGGGAGGCCCAGCATTTT. As protein: CSAVGEAQHF.

The chain has TRBV4-1 and TRBJ2-1, with D tentatively TRBD1 (5 bases). The length of the CDR3 is 14 residues. Germline V gene data show CDR1 as MGHRA and CDR2 as YSYEKL. Trimming removed 0 bases from V and 4 bases from J, with 7 bases in between. CDR3 in DNA: TGCGCCAGCAGCCAAGACCAGGGATACAATGAGCAGTTCTTC. It codes for CASSQDQGYNEQFF.

This clone was seen more than once but under ten times. The chain combines TRBV4-1 with TRBJ1-5; D possibly corresponds to TRBD1 (5 bases). CDR3 length: 16 residues. CDR1 is MGHRA and CDR2 is YSYEKL in the germline V gene. V was clipped by 2 bases and J by 2 bases, with 13 bases between them. The CDR3 here is CASSQSGDWGNQPQHF. The CDR3 nucleotides read TGCGCCAGCAGCCAATCGGGGGATTGGGGCAATCAGCCCCAGCATTTT.

This chain uses TRBV30 with TRBJ1-2, with D unclear. V was cut by 2 bases and J by 0 bases, with 4 bases left in between. The CDR3 consists of 12 residues. CDR1 and CDR2 (germline): GTSNPN, SVGIG (reference sequence). The CDR3 DNA sequence: TGTGCCTGGAGTTTAGCTAACTATGGCTACACCTTC. Protein: CAWSLANYGYTF.

The gene calls are TRBV9 and TRBJ2-3; D is uncertain. The CDR3 covers 14 residues. Germline V CDR1 and CDR2: SGDLS, YYNGEE. V shed 0 bases and J shed 6 bases, with 11 bases lying between them. The CDR3 is CASSVGPLPDTQYF. Here the CDR3 DNA reads TGTGCCAGCAGCGTAGGACCGCTCCCGGATACGCAGTATTTT.

V is TRBV29-1 and J is TRBJ2-1; 7 nucleotides agree with TRBD2. CDR1 and CDR2 (germline): SQVTM, ANQGSEA. The J segment lost 3 bases and the V segment lost 4 bases, leaving 6 bases of the junction unmatched. The CDR3 loop spans 14 amino acids. The CDR3 protein is CSVVGGSGYNEQFF. Here the CDR3 DNA reads TGCAGCGTTGTTGGCGGGAGTGGCTACAATGAGCAGTTCTTC.

This clone was detected a few times. The V call is TRBV2, the J call TRBJ2-3; 8 bases map to TRBD2. The germline V gene has CDR1 SNHLY and CDR2 FYNNEI. The J segment lost 4 bases and the V segment lost 8 bases, leaving 5 bases of the junction unmatched. CDR3 length: 13 amino acids. This chain's CDR3 is CASQREYSDTQYF. DNA of the CDR3: TGTGCCAGCCAGCGGGAGTACTCAGATACGCAGTATTTT. The whole variable domain, remainder taken from reference TRBV2 and TRBJ2-3, is EPEVTQTPSHQVTQMGQEVILRCVPISNHLYFYWYRQILGQKVEFLVSFYNNEISEKSEIFDDQFSVERPDGSNFTLKIRSTKLEDSAMYFCASQREYSDTQYFGPGTRLTVL.

This chain links TRBV6-1 with TRBJ2-4; D possibly uses TRBD1 or TRBD2 (6 bases each). Germline V gene sequence: CDR1 MNHNS, CDR2 SASEGT. The V and J ends lost 6 bases and 7 bases respectively, with 16 bases between them. CDR3 length: 14 residues. In DNA, the CDR3 is TGTGCCAGCAGGCAAGGGGGGAATCGGAACATTCAGTACTTC. Protein: CASRQGGNRNIQYF.

With respect to this clone: Compared with germline, one end of the junction differs, possibly owing to a read error. The chain carries TRBV28 and TRBJ2-7; 8 nucleotides agree with TRBD2. The CDR3 length is 14 residues. Germline V gives CDR1 MDHEN, CDR2 SYDVKM. CDR3: CASTLGLVIHEQYF. The CDR3 DNA reads as TGTGCTAGCACATTGGGACTAGTAATTCACGAGCAGTACTTC.

This chain links TRBV6-5 with TRBJ1-5, with 8 nucleotides matching TRBD1. Trimming at V came to 6 bases and at J to 2 bases, leaving 6 bases not matched to a gene. CDR3 length equals 15 residues. The V gene's germline CDR1 is MNHEY and CDR2 SVGAGI. The CDR3 sequence is CASRPQGDGNQPQHF. The CDR3 DNA is TGTGCCAGCAGACCACAGGGGGATGGCAATCAGCCCCAGCATTTT.

This chain uses TRBV5-1 with TRBJ2-1; D not resolved. CDR1 is SGHRS and CDR2 is YFSETQ in the germline V gene. The length of the CDR3 is 14 residues. V was pared by 6 bases and J by 6 bases, with 16 bases between. The CDR3 sequence is CASTPRVSVNEQFF. CDR3 DNA: TGCGCCAGCACCCCTCGGGTGTCAGTCAATGAGCAGTTCTTC.

V usage is TRBV7-9 and J usage is TRBJ2-1, with D uncertain. CDR3 length: 13 residues. V was pared by 0 bases and J by 5 bases, with 5 bases between. The germline V gene encodes CDR1 SEHNR and CDR2 FQNEAQ (reference sequence). The chain's CDR3 is CASSLAGHNEQFF. In DNA form, the CDR3 reads TGTGCCAGCAGCTTAGCAGGGCACAATGAGCAGTTCTTC.

This clone has just a few counts. The chain joins TRBV29-1 to TRBJ2-3; 13 positions agree with TRBD2. CDR3 length equals 20 residues. Losses at the gene ends were 0 bases for V and 2 bases for J; bases not matched to a gene: 14. The germline CDR1 and CDR2 sequences are SQVTM and ANQGSEA. Written as DNA, the CDR3 is TGCAGCGTTGAAGATCGGCGACTAGCGGGAGGCGTACAAGACACAGATACGCAGTATTTT. It yields the protein CSVEDRRLAGGVQDTDTQYF.

Only a few counts were recorded for this clone. The V gene is TRBV2, the J gene TRBJ1-5; no clear D. The CDR3 runs 15 residues. V lost 5 bases and J lost 0, with 11 bases in between. Germline-derived CDR1 and CDR2 are SNHLY and FYNNEI. The chain's CDR3 is CASSLQAYSNQPQHF. The CDR3 region has the DNA TGTGCCAGCAGTCTCCAGGCTTATAGCAATCAGCCCCAGCATTTT.

The rearrangement joins TRBV10-3 to TRBJ2-7; 8 nucleotides align to TRBD1. With 2 bases clipped from V and 7 bases from J, the junction kept 10 bases outside the gene matches. The germline V gene has CDR1 ENHRY and CDR2 SYGVKD. There are 15 residues in the CDR3. The CDR3 coding sequence is TGTGCCATCAGTGAGCGCGACAGGGGTAAAGGGGAGCAGTACTTC. Its translation is CAISERDRGKGEQYF.

This clone turned up a few times. The chain employs TRBV7-2 and TRBJ2-5, with TRBD1 as a possible D gene (5 bases). The CDR3 is 16 amino acids. Trimming shortened V by 5 bases and J by 5 bases, and 21 bases separated the two germline ends. The germline V gene encodes CDR1 SGHTA and CDR2 FQGNSA. CDR3 protein: CASSHRAKGSGETQYF. DNA of the CDR3: TGTGCCAGCAGCCACCGGGCTAAGGGGTCTGGGGAGACCCAGTACTTC.

In this sample, this clone turned up a few times. The gene calls are TRBV7-8 and TRBJ2-2, with a weak D call TRBD2 (6 bases). This CDR3 spans 13 amino acids. Per germline, CDR1 SGHVS and CDR2 FQNEAQ. Trimming stripped 4 bases from V and 5 bases from J, with 8 bases between. CDR3 DNA sequence: TGTGCCAGCAGCTCACGGGAGACCGGGGAGCTGTTTTTT. As protein: CASSSRETGELFF.

The V and J genes are TRBV29-1 and TRBJ2-1, with TRBD2 matching 8 bases. V dropped 8 bases and J dropped 1; count of bases not matched to a gene: 10. The CDR3 loop spans 15 amino acids. Germline CDR1 reads SQVTM; CDR2 reads ANQGSEA. CDR3 coding DNA: TGCAGCAACTCGGCGACGGGAGGGTCCTACAATGAGCAGTTCTTC. It translates to CSNSATGGSYNEQFF.

The rearrangement uses TRBV29-1 and TRBJ1-1; D unclear. The germline gives CDR1 SQVTM, CDR2 ANQGSEA. Trimming removed 7 bases from V and 0 bases from J, with 9 bases in between. The CDR3 contains 12 residues. The CDR3 nucleotides read TGCAGCGGGAAATCAATGAACACTGAAGCTTTCTTT. It is translated as CSGKSMNTEAFF.

This clone occurred a few times. The CDR3 DNA is TGCGCCAGCAGCAGGGGACAGGAGAACACTGAAGCTTTCTTT. Translation: CASSRGQENTEAFF. V usage is TRBV5-1 and J usage is TRBJ1-1; TRBD1 agrees at 8 bases. The V and J ends lost 4 bases and 1 base, in that order; junction bases with no gene match: 3. The CDR3 covers 14 residues. Germline CDR1 is SGHRS and CDR2 is YFSETQ.

This chain connects TRBV5-1 to TRBJ2-7; 14 bases align to TRBD2. This CDR3 spans 17 amino acids. V dropped 2 bases and J dropped 5; count of bases not matched to a gene: 9. Germline loops: CDR1 SGHRS, CDR2 YFSETQ. The DNA of the CDR3 is TGCGCCAGCAGCTTAGGGACTAGCGGGAGCGCTATCCACGAGCAGTACTTC. It translates to CASSLGTSGSAIHEQYF.

The sample holds a few counts of this clone. The chain recombines TRBV2 with TRBJ2-5; D is unresolved. This CDR3 is built from 15 residues. Germline V gene data show CDR1 as SNHLY and CDR2 as FYNNEI. V gave up 7 bases and J gave up 12 bases, with 27 bases separating them. The CDR3 DNA is TGTGCCAGCAACGGAGCGATCCGCAAAATGTCGATGAAGTACTTC. It codes for CASNGAIRKMSMKYF.

In this sample, this clone turned up a few times. This chain uses TRBV11-2 with TRBJ2-1; D uncertain. There are 15 residues in the CDR3. V lost 5 bases and J 7 bases, leaving 18 bases between the germline ends. The V gene's germline CDR1 is SGHAT and CDR2 FQNNGV. For the CDR3, the DNA is TGTGCCAGCAGCCCTGCCCTGGGTGGTCTTAATGAGCAGTTCTTC. Protein sequence: CASSPALGGLNEQFF.

This chain uses TRBV18 with TRBJ2-1; D is uncertain. With 1 base removed from V and 9 bases from J, the gap between germline ends came to 4 bases. The germline V gene encodes CDR1 KGHSH and CDR2 LQKENI. The CDR3 spans 11 residues. The CDR3 region has the DNA TGTGCCAGCTCACCACTAGTTGAGCAGTTCTTC. Translating gives CASSPLVEQFF.